This is a list of T cell receptor beta chains from one sample in a study of regulatory T cells in long-lasting Graves disease. TCRdb re-derived calls from the multiplex PCR reads in MiXCR, one entry per CDR3 protein. The sample contains a few hundred thousand distinct CDR3 sequences, about 22% of which appear only once. Sequenced here: peripheral blood mononuclear cells (PBMCs), sampled when the disease was refractory, from a patient treated with antithyroid drugs. The receptors were sampled from a female donor with Graves disease. CDR3s include the opening cysteine and the closing phenylalanine or tryptophan. A D gene is named only where the DNA matches it firmly. Rows give clone size only sometimes, using once, few, many, or a class for an expanded clone.

J gene | D gene | V gene | CDR3 length | clone size | CDR3 DNA | CDR3 protein
TRBJ2-7 | TRBD1 | TRBV14 | 13 | - | TGTGCCAGCAGCCGACAGGGTGGCAACGAGCAGTACTTC | CASSRQGGNEQYF
TRBJ2-5 | TRBD2 | TRBV7-9 | 17 | many | TGTGCCAGCAGGCCCCCCGGGACTAGCGGAAACCAAGAGACCCAGTACTTC | CASRPPGTSGNQETQYF
TRBJ2-5 | TRBD1 | TRBV25-1 | 17 | - | TGTGCCAGCAGTGAGTCCCGGGACAGGGTTCGTGGAGAGACCCAGTACTTC | CASSESRDRVRGETQYF
TRBJ1-2 | TRBD1 | TRBV20-1 | 14 | - | TGCAGTGCTGAGGGGGAGGACAGGGTCTATGGCTACACCTTC | CSAEGEDRVYGYTF
TRBJ1-1 | - | TRBV11-2 | 14 | many | TGTGCCAGCAGGCTCGGCGGCGTGAACACTGAAGCTTTCTTT | CASRLGGVNTEAFF
TRBJ2-6 | - | TRBV6-7 | 17 | few | TGTGCCAGCAGTCCCGGGACAACAATCTCTGGGGCCAACGTCCTGACTTTC | CASSPGTTISGANVLTF
TRBJ2-7 | - | TRBV29-1 | 13 | - | TGCAGCGTCCCAGGGGAGGTCTCCTACGAGCAGTACTTC | CSVPGEVSYEQYF
TRBJ2-7 | - | TRBV7-2 | 12 | few | TGTGCCAAAATGAGGAGGGCCGGAGAGCAGTACTTC | CAKMRRAGEQYF
TRBJ2-7 | TRBD2 | TRBV28 | 14 | many | TGTGCCAGCAGTCTTAGCGGGGGCTCCTACGAGCAGTACTTC | CASSLSGGSYEQYF
TRBJ1-3 | - | TRBV7-9 | 14 | few | TGTGCCAGCAGCCCGGCGAGCTCTGGAAACACCATATATTTT | CASSPASSGNTIYF
TRBJ2-7 | TRBD1 | TRBV20-1 | 13 | few | TGCAGTGCTATGGACAGGGACCCGATCGAGCAGTACTTC | CSAMDRDPIEQYF
TRBJ2-5 | - | TRBV13 | 14 | few | TGTGCCAGTCTCCTCAGGGGAGTGTGGGAGACCCAGTACTTC | CASLLRGVWETQYF
TRBJ1-1 | - | TRBV14 | 13 | once | TGTGCCAGCAGCCAGGATCTGGGCTCAGAAGCTTTCTTT | CASSQDLGSEAFF
TRBJ2-5 | TRBD1 | TRBV19 | 21 | - | TGTGCCAGTAGCAAAGAGCCGGGACAGGGGGATCTAGCGGGGCGACAAGAGACCCAGTACTTC | CASSKEPGQGDLAGRQETQYF
TRBJ2-7 | - | TRBV13 | 13 | many | TGTGCCAGCAGCCACCCCGAGGGGTACGAGCAGTACTTC | CASSHPEGYEQYF
TRBJ2-5 | - | TRBV20-1 | 13 | many | TGCAGTGCTCCAGGACAGCGAGGGGAGACCCAGTACTTC | CSAPGQRGETQYF
TRBJ2-2 | TRBD2 | TRBV6-1 | 15 | few | TGTGCCAGCTTGAACAGCGGGGGGGGGACCGGGGAGCTGTTTTTT | CASLNSGGGTGELFF
TRBJ2-2 | TRBD2 | TRBV7-2 | 22 | - | TGTGCCAGCAGCTCCCAAGTCATCACTAGCGGGAGGGCCTATACGAACACCGGGGAGCTGTTTTTT | CASSSQVITSGRAYTNTGELFF
TRBJ2-7 | TRBD2 | TRBV20-1 | 16 | few | TGCAGTGCTAGACTCGGGGTAAGCGGGAGGGCTTACGAGCAGTACTTC | CSARLGVSGRAYEQYF
TRBJ2-7 | - | TRBV28 | 16 | many | TGTGCCAGCAGTTTAGCGCGGGCGGGTCAGCCCTACGAGCAGTACTTC | CASSLARAGQPYEQYF
TRBJ2-7 | - | TRBV9 | 14 | once | TGTGCCAGCAGCGTAGCTGACAGCTCCTACGAGCAGTACTTC | CASSVADSSYEQYF
TRBJ2-7 | TRBD2 | TRBV11-2 | 15 | many | TGTGCCAGCAGCCCTCTTAGCGGGAACTCCTACGAGCAGTACTTC | CASSPLSGNSYEQYF
TRBJ1-4 | - | TRBV4-3 | 16 | - | TGCGCCAGCAGCCAAGATCAGAGGCAAGGTGGAGAAAAACTGTTTTTT | CASSQDQRQGGEKLFF
TRBJ2-7 | - | TRBV27 | 16 | many | TGTGCCAGCAGTTTAATAGGGCCAGGGCCTCCCTACGAGCAGTACTTC | CASSLIGPGPPYEQYF
TRBJ1-4 | TRBD1 | TRBV19 | 14 | - | TGTGCCAGTAGTGAAAGGACAGGGGATGAAAAACTGTTTTTT | CASSERTGDEKLFF
TRBJ2-7 | - | TRBV11-2 | 13 | many | TGTGCCAGCAGCTTCACCCCTAAGGACGAGCAGTACTTC | CASSFTPKDEQYF
TRBJ2-5 | TRBD1 | TRBV20-1 | 17 | - | TGCAGTGCTAGAGGAATTGGGACAGGGGGCTCGGAAGAGACCCAGTACTTC | CSARGIGTGGSEETQYF
TRBJ1-3 | - | TRBV19 | 17 | - | TGTGCCAGTAGTATAGATGGACGGTCACGTTCTGGAAACACCATATATTTT | CASSIDGRSRSGNTIYF
TRBJ2-5 | TRBD2 | TRBV20-1 | 18 | many | TGCAGTGCTAGGCCAACGACTAGCGGGGGCCCCGACCAAGAGACCCAGTACTTC | CSARPTTSGGPDQETQYF
TRBJ1-5 | TRBD1 | TRBV6-1 | 16 | few | TGTGCCAGCAGTGCAAGGGGACAGGATAGCAATCAGCCCCAGCATTTT | CASSARGQDSNQPQHF
TRBJ2-7 | TRBD1 | TRBV4-1 | 14 | few | TGCGCCAGCAGCCACCCGGGACAGGGGTCCGAGCAGTACTTC | CASSHPGQGSEQYF
TRBJ1-6 | - | TRBV4-1 | 14 | few | TGCGCCAGCAGCCCCAAAACAGGCGGTTCACCCCTCCACTTT | CASSPKTGGSPLHF
TRBJ1-2 | TRBD1 | TRBV27 | 16 | many | TGTGCCAGCAGCTACCACCGCGAGACAGGGGCCTATGGCTACACCTTC | CASSYHRETGAYGYTF
TRBJ2-7 | - | TRBV6-8 | 13 | - | TGTGCCAGCAGTGCAAGGGGACACTTCGAGCAGTACTTC | CASSARGHFEQYF
TRBJ1-1 | - | TRBV15 | 15 | - | TGTGCCACCAGCACCAGAACCGCCCTCACCCCTGAAGCTTTCTTT | CATSTRTALTPEAFF
TRBJ1-6 | - | TRBV28 | 17 | many | TGTGCCAGCAGTTTAGAGGGTTGGAGCTCCTATAATTCACCCCTCCACTTT | CASSLEGWSSYNSPLHF
TRBJ1-1 | - | TRBV12-3/TRBV12-4 | 13 | many | TGTGCCAGCAGTCCGGAGATGAACACTGAAGCTTTCTTT | CASSPEMNTEAFF
TRBJ1-1 | - | TRBV20-1 | 12 | many | TGCAGTGCTAGCCCCCCGAACACTGAAGCTTTCTTT | CSASPPNTEAFF
TRBJ1-1 | - | TRBV2 | 15 | many | TGTGCCAGCAGTGTGGACGTCGGGCGTGGCACTGAAGCTTTCTTT | CASSVDVGRGTEAFF
TRBJ1-6 | - | TRBV3-1 | 14 | - | TGTGCCAGCAGCCAAACAGCCGATAATTCACCCCTCCACTTT | CASSQTADNSPLHF
TRBJ2-7 | - | TRBV6-1 | 18 | - | TGTGCCAGCAGTGGCCGTCATGGGGGCGGGAGTTGGAATGAGATACAGTACTTC | CASSGRHGGGSWNEIQYF
TRBJ2-5 | - | TRBV5-1 | 17 | - | TGCGCCAGCAGCGCTATCAGGGGATCGAGTGATCAAGAGACCCAGTACTTC | CASSAIRGSSDQETQYF
TRBJ2-7 | TRBD2 | TRBV9 | 14 | - | TGTGCCAGCAGCGAAGGCGGGGGTTCCTACGAGCAGTACTTC | CASSEGGGSYEQYF
TRBJ2-7 | - | TRBV12-5 | 13 | many | TGTGCTAGTGGTTTGGGTGGGATCTACGAGCAGTACTTC | CASGLGGIYEQYF
TRBJ1-4 | TRBD1 | TRBV12-3/TRBV12-4 | 13 | many | TGTGCCAGCAGTTACGGCGCCGACAGGGAACTGTTTTTT | CASSYGADRELFF
TRBJ1-3 | - | TRBV5-5 | 13 | few | TGTGCCAGCAGCTACTTTTCTGGAAACACCATATATTTT | CASSYFSGNTIYF
TRBJ1-1 | - | TRBV19 | 14 | - | TGTGCCAGTAGTTCGGGCAGGGCAAGCGCTGAAGCTTTCTTT | CASSSGRASAEAFF
TRBJ1-1 | - | TRBV28 | 15 | many | TGTGCCAGCAGTCAGGGGCGCGGGGGGTACACTGAAGCTTTCTTT | CASSQGRGGYTEAFF
TRBJ1-1 | TRBD1 | TRBV6-9 | 14 | - | TGTGCCAGCAGTTCAGACAGGGAAGACACTGAAGCTTTCTTT | CASSSDREDTEAFF
TRBJ1-2 | TRBD1 | TRBV3-1 | 16 | - | TGTGCCAGCAGCCTGGCGGGACAGGAGCATAACTATGGCTACACCTTC | CASSLAGQEHNYGYTF
TRBJ1-4 | TRBD1 | TRBV19 | 14 | few | TGTGCCAGTAGTCCGAGGGACAGTCGGGAAAAACTGTTTTTT | CASSPRDSREKLFF
TRBJ1-2 | - | TRBV5-5 | 14 | many | TGTGCCAGCAGAACGATCGGGACTTCGGATGGCTACACCTTC | CASRTIGTSDGYTF
TRBJ1-2 | TRBD1 | TRBV28 | 14 | many | TGTGCCAGCAGTTTAGGGGCAGGGGGTACTGGCTACACCTTC | CASSLGAGGTGYTF
TRBJ1-3 | TRBD1 | TRBV20-1 | 16 | - | TGCAGTGCTAGAGTAGGACAGGGGGTCGGTGGAAACACCATATATTTT | CSARVGQGVGGNTIYF
TRBJ1-1 | - | TRBV3-1 | 13 | many | TGTGCCAGCAGCCAAGGAATAGGCAGCGAAGCTTTCTTT | CASSQGIGSEAFF